This TCR beta chain came from a study of T cell responses to AZD1222 COVID-19 vaccine. The CDR3 contains 15 residues. With 4 bases clipped from V and 4 bases from J, the junction kept 4 bases outside the gene matches. The germline V gene encodes CDR1 SGHVS and CDR2 FQNEAQ. Here immunoSEQ multiplex PCR was the method, and the copy in TCRdb shows in-frame clones only, minus some. The sample holds 120,000 or so clones, 80% to 90% seen once. Sequencing used peripheral blood, obtained on day 0 of AZD1222 vaccination. V and J are TRBV7-8 and TRBJ1-1; TRBD1 aligns across 12 bases. The sequence derives from an adult in good health. The CDR3 region is CASSSRDRGLTEAFF. CDR3 DNA sequence: TGTGCCAGCAGCTCGCGGGACAGGGGGCTCACTGAAGCTTTCTTT.